Following are 24 T cell receptor beta chains from one sample sequenced in a study of cytomegalovirus exposure and HLA in healthy donors. PCR was performed using 60 Vbeta and 13 Jbeta primers. Sequenced by immunoSEQ multiplex PCR; TCRdb stores in-frame clones only, minus some. The repertoire shows 75,000 to 90,000 clones; the top ten hold approximately 1.6%. The sequencing sample was made of PBMCs. These receptors were obtained from a woman between 55 and 75 years old in good health and CMV-seronegative.

V is TRBV9 and J is TRBJ2-2; 10 nucleotides agree with TRBD2. The CDR3 contains 18 residues. The germline V gene has CDR1 SGDLS and CDR2 YYNGEE. Unmatched junction bases numbered 14, after V lost 4 bases and J lost 5 bases. CDR3 sequence reads: CASSPRTSGPSGTGELFF. CDR3 DNA sequence: TGTGCCAGCAGCCCCCGGACTAGCGGTCCCTCGGGGACCGGGGAGCTGTTTTTT. The complete variable domain, with remaining parts taken from reference TRBV9 and TRBJ2-2, reads DSGVTQTPKHLITATGQRVTLRCSPRSGDLSVYWYQQSLDQGLQFLIQYYNGEERAKGNILERFSAQQFPDLHSELNLSSLELGDSALYFCASSPRTSGPSGTGELFFGEGSRLTVL.

This rearrangement joins TRBV6-4 to TRBJ2-1; 9 nucleotides match TRBD1. There are 16 residues in the CDR3. V shed 0 bases, J shed 4 bases, and the junction held 4 bases outside the gene matches. Germline V gives CDR1 MRHNA, CDR2 SNTAGT. The CDR3 region is CASSDSSGTGYNEQFF. CDR3 nucleotide sequence: TGTGCCAGCAGTGACTCTTCCGGGACAGGGTACAATGAGCAGTTCTTC.

The chain is built from TRBV27 and TRBJ2-5, with 11 bases lining up with TRBD2. V trimming: 5 bases; J trimming: 11 bases; junction bases outside the gene matches: 16. The CDR3 extends over 16 amino acids. Germline V gene lookup returns CDR1 MNHEY and CDR2 SMNVEV (reference sequence). DNA for the CDR3: TGTGCCAGCAGTCTTCGGGAACTAGCGGGAGTAGAGGAGCAGTACTTC. Protein: CASSLRELAGVEEQYF.

V and J are TRBV9 and TRBJ2-3, with 12 bases lining up with TRBD2. Per the germline V gene, CDR1 is SGDLS and CDR2 is YYNGEE. With V trimmed by 4 bases and J by 0 bases, 3 bases remained unmatched. The CDR3 is 16 residues long. In DNA, the CDR3 is TGTGCCAGCAGCCCTGGGACTAGCGGGAGCACAGATACGCAGTATTTT. Translation gives CASSPGTSGSTDTQYF. The full variable domain, completed using reference TRBV9 and TRBJ2-3, is DSGVTQTPKHLITATGQRVTLRCSPRSGDLSVYWYQQSLDQGLQFLIQYYNGEERAKGNILERFSAQQFPDLHSELNLSSLELGDSALYFCASSPGTSGSTDTQYFGPGTRLTVL.

The J gene is TRBJ2-1, the V gene TRBV6-6; 9 bases line up with TRBD2. The CDR3 extends over 15 amino acids. Trimming took 8 bases from V and 1 from J; bases not matched to a gene: 6. CDR1 and CDR2 from the germline V gene are MNHNY and SVGAGI (reference sequence). CDR3 in DNA: TGTGCCAGCTCCTTAGCGGGAGAGTCCTACAATGAGCAGTTCTTC. This sequence encodes CASSLAGESYNEQFF.

The gene calls are TRBV5-1 and TRBJ1-5; no clear D. Germline CDR1 reads SGHRS; CDR2 reads YFSETQ. The V gene lost 4 bases and the J gene lost 0 bases, with 8 bases spanning the gap. There are 14 residues in the CDR3. The CDR3 sequence is CASSAGDSNQPQHF. CDR3 sequence (DNA): TGCGCCAGCAGCGCCGGGGATAGCAATCAGCCCCAGCATTTT. Full variable domain (remainder filled in from reference TRBV5-1 and TRBJ1-5): KAGVTQTPRYLIKTRGQQVTLSCSPISGHRSVSWYQQTPGQGLQFLFEYFSETQRNKGNFPGRFSGRQFSNSRSEMNVSTLELGDSALYLCASSAGDSNQPQHFGDGTRLSIL.

J is TRBJ2-1 and V is TRBV7-9; D may be TRBD1 (6 bases). CDR3 length equals 18 residues. CDR1 SEHNR and CDR2 FQNEAQ come from the germline V gene (reference sequence). V was clipped by 6 bases and J by 4 bases, with 25 bases between them. The CDR3 nucleotides are TGTGCCAGCAGGGGGAGAAACAGGGATCGAGAAACTTACAATGAGCAGTTCTTC. Its translation is CASRGRNRDRETYNEQFF.

The V and J genes are TRBV2 and TRBJ1-1, with 7 bases matching TRBD1. This CDR3 region has 13 residues. Germline trimming cut 9 bases from V and 1 base from J; bases unmatched to any gene: 5. Germline V gene data show CDR1 as SNHLY and CDR2 as FYNNEI. The CDR3 protein is CASGRTGNTEAFF. As DNA, the CDR3 is TGTGCCAGTGGGAGGACAGGGAACACTGAAGCTTTCTTT.

The V call is TRBV5-4, the J call TRBJ1-3; 9 bases are a match to TRBD1. This CDR3 is 12 amino acids long. Trimming took 6 bases from V and 8 from J; bases not matched to a gene: 3. Germline V gene sequence: CDR1 SGHNT, CDR2 YYREEE (reference sequence). The CDR3 bases are TGTGCCAGCAAGGACAGGGGAGACACCATATATTTT. This sequence encodes CASKDRGDTIYF.

The rearrangement links TRBV5-1 to TRBJ2-7; 12 bases match TRBD2. The CDR3 totals 16 residues. Trimming cost V 0 bases and J 6 bases; bases outside gene matches: 7. Germline-derived CDR1 and CDR2 are SGHRS and YFSETQ. The CDR3 DNA follows: TGCGCCAGCAGCTTGGCCTGGGCTAGCGGGAGGGCCGAGCAGTACTTC. Its translation: CASSLAWASGRAEQYF.

The CDR3, as DNA: TGTGCCAGCAGGGGCGGAGGGGGGGGCGCTGAAGCTTTCTTT. Translated, it gives CASRGGGGGAEAFF. The chain joins TRBV28 to TRBJ1-1, with D tentatively TRBD1 (6 bases). The CDR3 consists of 14 residues. Germline values: CDR1 MDHEN, CDR2 SYDVKM. Deletions cut 6 bases from V and 6 bases from J, with 17 bases between.

J is TRBJ2-2 and V is TRBV7-2, with TRBD2 as a possible D gene (6 bases). The germline V and J ends were trimmed by 5 bases and 2 bases, with 12 bases remaining between them. This CDR3 has 15 amino acids. Germline V gives CDR1 SGHTA, CDR2 FQGNSA. CDR3 in DNA: TGTGCCAGCAGCCCCCCGGGGACTAACACCGGGGAGCTGTTTTTT. Its protein is CASSPPGTNTGELFF.

The genes are TRBV7-6 and TRBJ2-5; 8 bases agree with TRBD2. Germline lookup yields CDR1 SGHVS and CDR2 FNYEAQ. CDR3 length equals 13 residues. J lost 5 bases, V lost 3 bases, and 2 bases had no gene match. CDR3 DNA: TGTGCCAGCAGCTTGAGCGGGAGTGAGACCCAGTACTTC. Its translation: CASSLSGSETQYF.

As concerns this clone: Other DNA sequences in the sample encode the same CDR3. V is TRBV10-3 and J is TRBJ1-2; 9 bases fit TRBD1. V trimming: 11 bases; J trimming: 6 bases; junction bases outside the gene matches: 13. Germline values: CDR1 ENHRY, CDR2 SYGVKD. CDR3 length: 14 residues. In DNA form, the CDR3 reads TGTGCCTCCTCGGCACAGGGGGCAAGGGATGGCTACACCTTC. Translated: CASSAQGARDGYTF.

V usage is TRBV27 and J usage is TRBJ1-1, with 9 bases matching TRBD1. J lost 1 base, V lost 5 bases, and 2 bases had no gene match. The CDR3 has 14 residues. The germline V gene has CDR1 MNHEY and CDR2 SMNVEV (reference sequence). The CDR3 loop reads CASSGGQGNTEAFF. The DNA for the CDR3 is TGTGCCAGCAGTGGGGGACAGGGGAACACTGAAGCTTTCTTT.

V usage is TRBV5-3 and J usage is TRBJ1-2; D perhaps matches TRBD1 (5 bases). TRBV5-3 is an ORF, with its function uncertain. The CDR3 loop spans 15 amino acids. Between the trimmed V and J ends, which lost 7 bases and 4 bases, there was a span of 20 bases. CDR3 protein: CARGGGGKQTYGYTF. The CDR3 DNA follows: TGTGCCAGAGGCGGGGGAGGCAAGCAAACCTATGGCTACACCTTC.

The J gene is TRBJ1-2, the V gene TRBV19; D is perhaps TRBD1 (5 bases). CDR1 and CDR2 (germline): LNHDA, SQIVND (reference sequence). CDR3 length equals 14 residues. V lost 7 bases and J 5 bases, leaving 17 bases between the germline ends. CDR3 DNA sequence: TGTGCCAGTACTCGAGACAGCTATGGTTATGGCTACACCTTC. Its translation is CASTRDSYGYGYTF.

The gene calls are TRBV28 and TRBJ1-2, with D uncertain. Per germline, CDR1 MDHEN and CDR2 SYDVKM. Trimming left V 5 bases short and J 12 bases short, with 13 bases between. The CDR3 is 11 amino acids. CDR3 coding DNA: TGTGCCAGCAGTGGCGCGGCAACAAACACCTTC. Translation: CASSGAATNTF.

V usage is TRBV15 and J usage is TRBJ1-5, with 9 bases identical to TRBD1. This CDR3 has 15 amino acids. Unmatched junction bases numbered 2, after V lost 1 base and J lost 4 bases. Per germline, CDR1 LNHNV and CDR2 YYDKDF (reference sequence). The CDR3 sequence: CATSRGGQGNQPQHF. CDR3 in DNA: TGTGCCACCAGCAGAGGGGGACAGGGAAATCAGCCCCAGCATTTT.

This chain uses TRBV2 with TRBJ2-3, with D unresolved. Germline loops: CDR1 SNHLY, CDR2 FYNNEI. The CDR3 totals 12 residues. V was cut by 6 bases and J by 6 bases, with 10 bases left in between. CDR3 loop: CASRPIVDTQYF. The DNA for the CDR3 is TGTGCCAGCAGGCCTATTGTGGATACGCAGTATTTT.

This chain links TRBV28 with TRBJ2-3, with TRBD1 identical over 8 bases. Looked up from germline, CDR1 is MDHEN and CDR2 is SYDVKM. V trimming: 4 bases; J trimming: 1 base; junction bases outside the gene matches: 4. This CDR3 comprises 15 residues. The CDR3 reads CASSSGGAGTDTQYF. In nucleotides, the CDR3 is TGTGCCAGCAGTTCAGGGGGCGCGGGCACAGATACGCAGTATTTT.

This CDR3 reads CASSLVVSGMGKPQHF. The CDR3 DNA sequence: TGTGCCAGCAGCTTGGTGGTATCGGGGATGGGGAAGCCCCAGCATTTT. The chain recombines TRBV5-5 with TRBJ1-5; no clear D. The CDR3 loop spans 16 amino acids. Deletions cut 0 bases from V and 8 bases from J, with 18 bases between. The germline gives CDR1 SGHKS, CDR2 YYEKEE (reference sequence).

The chain joins TRBV15 to TRBJ2-5; TRBD1 aligns across 9 bases. Unmatched junction bases numbered 12, after V lost 8 bases and J lost 5 bases. CDR1 is LNHNV and CDR2 is YYDKDF in the germline V gene (reference sequence). The CDR3 spans 15 residues. The CDR3, as DNA: TGTGCCACCCGGCTTACAGGGGGCTCTTGGGAGACCCAGTACTTC. This encodes CATRLTGGSWETQYF.

V is TRBV19 and J is TRBJ2-7; weak D call: TRBD1 (6 bases). The germline gives CDR1 LNHDA, CDR2 SQIVND (reference sequence). This CDR3 spans 14 amino acids. V gave up 7 bases and J gave up 7 bases, with 20 bases separating them. CDR3 nucleotides: TGTGCCAGTAAGGCCGGGACACGAGGGCGGGAGCAGTACTTC. The encoded protein is CASKAGTRGREQYF.